These 10 T cell receptor beta chains originate from one sample sequenced in a study of T cell responses to AZD1222 COVID-19 vaccine. Produced via immunoSEQ multiplex PCR; TCRdb's table is partial and in-frame only. This table holds around 130,000 clones, approximately 88% found once. Sequenced here: peripheral blood, sampled on day 0 of AZD1222 vaccination. These receptors all stem from an adult in good health.

This chain joins TRBV28 and TRBJ1-3; no firm D call. The germline gives CDR1 MDHEN, CDR2 SYDVKM. The V end lost 0 bases, the J end lost 0 bases, and 12 bases lay between the germline ends. The CDR3 has 17 amino acids. The CDR3 DNA is TGTGCCAGCAGTTTATGGCAGACTCTAACCTCTGGAAACACCATATATTTT. Translation gives CASSLWQTLTSGNTIYF.

V gene TRBV7-2 combines with J gene TRBJ2-3; possibly TRBD2 for D (6 bases). Germline assignment: CDR1 SGHTA and CDR2 FQGNSA. CDR3 size: 14 residues. V was trimmed by 2 bases and J by 7 bases, leaving 13 bases between them. The CDR3 region is CASSLKVAEHTQYF. The CDR3 nucleotides are TGTGCCAGCAGCTTAAAGGTAGCGGAACATACGCAGTATTTT.

V is TRBV30 and J is TRBJ1-1; no clear D gene. Germline V gene sequence: CDR1 GTSNPN, CDR2 SVGIG (reference sequence). There are 13 residues in the CDR3. V was cut by 2 bases and J by 3 bases, with 10 bases left in between. This chain's CDR3 is CAWSLSKDTEAFF. The CDR3 nucleotides are TGTGCCTGGAGTCTCTCCAAGGACACTGAAGCTTTCTTT.

The chain recombines TRBV11-3 with TRBJ2-2; 7 bases match TRBD1. Germline CDR1 and CDR2: SGHNT and YENEEA. The CDR3 spans 17 residues. V trimming: 1 base; J trimming: 4 bases; junction bases outside the gene matches: 9. The CDR3 here is CASSLVVDRWSTGELFF. DNA for the CDR3: TGTGCCAGCAGCTTAGTGGTGGACAGGTGGAGCACCGGGGAGCTGTTTTTT.

V usage is TRBV5-1 and J usage is TRBJ1-1; 10 nucleotides match TRBD1. With 3 bases clipped from V and 0 bases from J, the junction kept 8 bases outside the gene matches. Germline CDR1 SGHRS, CDR2 YFSETQ. The CDR3 spans 17 residues. CDR3 amino acids: CASSSTTGGRLNTEAFF. The CDR3 DNA sequence: TGCGCCAGCAGCTCCACGACAGGGGGCCGTCTGAACACTGAAGCTTTCTTT.

This clone turned up a few times. The chain recombines TRBV21-1 with TRBJ1-5; no check of the table's D call, TRBD1, against the DNA was made. TRBV21-1 constitutes a pseudogene. This CDR3 is 18 amino acids long. CDR3 region: CASSHGQGAPYSNQPQHF. CDR3 bases: TGTGCCAGCAGCCACGGACAGGGGGCCCCTTATAGCAATCAGCCCCAGCATTTT.

CDR3 amino acids: CASSPLGVAGGNEQYF. The CDR3 bases are TGTGCCAGCAGCCCCCTTGGGGTGGCAGGGGGCAACGAGCAGTACTTC. The genes are TRBV5-4 and TRBJ2-7; 8 bases are a match to TRBD1. CDR1 is SGHNT, CDR2 YYREEE, per germline (reference sequence). CDR3 length: 16 amino acids. Losses at the gene ends were 4 bases for V and 5 bases for J; bases not matched to a gene: 14.

This chain joins TRBV5-1 and TRBJ2-2, with a possible D match to TRBD1 (5 bases). Germline V CDR1 and CDR2: SGHRS, YFSETQ. This CDR3 has 14 amino acids. The ends were cut back, 6 bases at V and 1 base at J, with 10 bases in the middle. The CDR3 protein is CASTPTGNTGELFF. The CDR3 DNA reads as TGCGCCAGCACCCCAACAGGGAACACCGGGGAGCTGTTTTTT.

J is TRBJ1-5 and V is TRBV27; D is unclear. Per the germline V gene, CDR1 is MNHEY and CDR2 is SMNVEV (reference sequence). The CDR3 loop spans 14 amino acids. The V end was cut by 7 bases, the J end by 6 bases, with 16 bases between. CDR3 DNA sequence: TGTGCCAGCACCTTGACGGGAGGGAGTCAGCCCCAGCATTTT. It yields the protein CASTLTGGSQPQHF.

J is TRBJ1-5 and V is TRBV27; unclear D gene. CDR1 and CDR2 from the germline V gene are MNHEY and SMNVEV (reference sequence). The V gene lost 8 bases and the J gene lost 5 bases, with 13 bases spanning the gap. The CDR3 runs 13 residues. CDR3 sequence reads: CASAIARDQPQHF. DNA for the CDR3: TGTGCCAGCGCCATAGCGAGAGATCAGCCCCAGCATTTT.